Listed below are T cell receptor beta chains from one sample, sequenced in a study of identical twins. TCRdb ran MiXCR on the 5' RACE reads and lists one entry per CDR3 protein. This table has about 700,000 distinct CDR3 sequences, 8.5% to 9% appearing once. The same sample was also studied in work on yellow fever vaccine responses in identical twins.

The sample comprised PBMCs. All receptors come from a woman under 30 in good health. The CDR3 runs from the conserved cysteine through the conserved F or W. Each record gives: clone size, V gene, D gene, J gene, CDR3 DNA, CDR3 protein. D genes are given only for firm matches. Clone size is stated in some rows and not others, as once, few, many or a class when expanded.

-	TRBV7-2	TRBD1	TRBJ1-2	TGTGCCAGCAGCGGTACAGGGGATGGCGGCTACACCTTC	CASSGTGDGGYTF
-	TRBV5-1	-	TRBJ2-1	TGCGCCAGCAGCTCAAGGACAGCAACAAACCCCTACAATGAGCAGTTCTTC	CASSSRTATNPYNEQFF
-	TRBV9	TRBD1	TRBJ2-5	TGTGCCAGCAGCGTAGGGGGGACAGTTGGAGAGACCCAGTACTTC	CASSVGGTVGETQYF
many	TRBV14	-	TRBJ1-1	TGTGCCAGCAGCCAAGGGGTCCGGGGGCGGAGGAACACTGAAGCTTTCTTT	CASSQGVRGRRNTEAFF
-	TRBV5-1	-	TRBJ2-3	TGCGCCAGCAGCAAAGGTGAAAGCACAGATACGCAGTATTTT	CASSKGESTDTQYF
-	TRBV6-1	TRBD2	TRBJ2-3	TGTGCCAGCAGTCCCCCCCCGGGACTAGCAGAAGAGGGAACGCAGTATTTT	CASSPPPGLAEEGTQYF
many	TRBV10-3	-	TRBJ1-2	TGTGCCATCAGTGATATCTATGGCTACACCTTC	CAISDIYGYTF
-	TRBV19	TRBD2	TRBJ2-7	TGTGCCAGTAGTCAAGCGGGGGGCCGAGACGAGCAGTACTTC	CASSQAGGRDEQYF
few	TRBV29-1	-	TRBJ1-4	TGCAGCGTTGAAGACTTGGGTGATGAAAAACTGTTTTTT	CSVEDLGDEKLFF
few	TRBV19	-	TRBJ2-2	TGTGCCAGTAGTATAGGCTCAGGGGCCGCTCGGGAGCTGTTTTTT	CASSIGSGAARELFF
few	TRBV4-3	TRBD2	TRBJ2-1	TGCGCCAGCAGCCAGTTTAGCGGGAGCTCCTACAATGAGCAGTTCTTC	CASSQFSGSSYNEQFF
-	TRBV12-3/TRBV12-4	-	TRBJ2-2	TGTGCCAGCAGGGGGACTGACACCGGGGAGCTGTTTTTT	CASRGTDTGELFF
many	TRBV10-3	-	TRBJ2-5	TGTGCCATCAGAGGGACTTCCCAAGAGACCCAGTACTTC	CAIRGTSQETQYF
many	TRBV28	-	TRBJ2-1	TGTGCCAGCAGTTCAGGGGAGAGCTCCTACAATGAGCAGTTCTTC	CASSSGESSYNEQFF
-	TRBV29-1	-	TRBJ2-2	TGCAGCGTTGAAGACTCCGGGGAGCTGTTTTTT	CSVEDSGELFF
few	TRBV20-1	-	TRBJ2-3	TGCAGTGTTCGGACAGGGAGGGGTACAGATACGCAGTATTTT	CSVRTGRGTDTQYF
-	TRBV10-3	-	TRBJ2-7	TGTGCCATCAGTGACAAGGCCTACGAGCAGTACTTC	CAISDKAYEQYF